This TCR beta chain was identified during a study of cytomegalovirus exposure and HLA in healthy donors. Vbeta (60) and Jbeta (13) primers were used in the PCR. Profiling relied on immunoSEQ multiplex PCR, and the TCRdb table lists in-frame clones only, not all of them. The sample contains about 160,000 clones, 82% of which appear only once. V gave up 3 bases and J gave up 8 bases, with 13 bases separating them. Per the germline V gene, CDR1 is MDHEN and CDR2 is SYDVKM. This CDR3 is 13 amino acids long. The receptor was isolated from a girl aged 5 to 17 in good health and CMV-seropositive. This chain joins TRBV28 and TRBJ1-2; maybe TRBD1 (5 bases). The sequenced material came from PBMCs. CDR3 sequence: CASSLQGSWGYTF. In nucleotides, the CDR3 is TGTGCCAGCAGTTTGCAGGGTTCTTGGGGCTACACCTTC.